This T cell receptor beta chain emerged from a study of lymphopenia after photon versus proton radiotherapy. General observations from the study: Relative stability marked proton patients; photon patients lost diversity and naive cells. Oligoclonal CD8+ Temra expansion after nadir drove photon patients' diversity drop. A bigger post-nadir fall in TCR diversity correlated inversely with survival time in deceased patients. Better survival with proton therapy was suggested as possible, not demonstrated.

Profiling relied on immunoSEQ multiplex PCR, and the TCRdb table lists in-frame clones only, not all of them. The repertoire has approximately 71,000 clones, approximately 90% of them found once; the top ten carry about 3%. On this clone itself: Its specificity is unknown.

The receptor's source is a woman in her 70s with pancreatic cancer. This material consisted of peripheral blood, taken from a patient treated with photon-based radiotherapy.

The CDR3 loop is CASSVRQGDGYTF. CDR3 nucleotides: TGTGCCAGCAGTGTACGACAGGGAGACGGCTACACCTTC. V gene TRBV6-1 combines with J gene TRBJ1-2, with 7 positions matching TRBD1. The trim removed 4 bases at V and 8 bases at J, leaving 7 bases unmatched. Germline values: CDR1 MNHNS, CDR2 SASEGT. The CDR3 contains 13 residues.